This T cell receptor (beta chain) comes out of a study of neurological immune-mediated disorders. Overall study findings and caveats: Patients with HTLV-1-associated myelopathy showed the most TCR clonal expansion. Those with multiple sclerosis showed the least, falling below healthy controls.

This clonotype was seen many times. Its antigen is not identified. With 7 bases removed from V and 1 base from J, the gap between germline ends came to 14 bases. Looked up from germline, CDR1 is MNHNS and CDR2 is SASEGT. The CDR3 consists of 15 residues. As for the cDNA, it was generated by 5'RACE with 10-nucleotide random UMIs. TCRdb reanalysed the 5' RACE reads using MiXCR and keeps one entry per CDR3 protein. The sample has about 40,000 distinct CDR3 sequences; roughly 14% are singletons. Sequencing was done on a sample of PBMCs. The rearrangement links TRBV6-1 to TRBJ1-5, with D possibly being TRBD1 (6 bases). The TCR comes from a woman aged 45-65 years with HTLV-1-associated myelopathy (HAM/TSP). The CDR3 region has the DNA TGTGCCAGCACTCCGGGACATACCAGCAATCAGCCCCAGCATTTT. Encoded protein: CASTPGHTSNQPQHF.